A single T cell receptor beta chain is shown here with its context. Authors' methods: The authors estimated nucleated cell counts from reference gene primer amplification. The protocol was immunoSEQ multiplex PCR, while the TCRdb copy is restricted to in-frame clones and leaves out a portion. For V, J and clone size, that table is used; D and trimming come from the DNA. This sample has more than 200,000 clones; 88% occur once, and the top ten carry less than 2%. This sample is part of a study of blood T cell repertoires in COVID-19. Across the study: The samples span acute and convalescent COVID-19 from the United States, Italy and Spain. T cells, B-cell-depleted T cells, or PBMCs supplied cDNA or gDNA.

This clonotype was sampled from a man in his 70s with acute or convalescent COVID-19. The sample comprised peripheral blood.

The CDR3 spells CASSIGTSGRETQYF. CDR3 in DNA: TGCGCCAGCAGCATCGGGACTAGCGGCAGAGAGACCCAGTACTTC. The rearrangement joins TRBV5-1 to TRBJ2-5; 11 bases map to TRBD2. The J segment lost 4 bases and the V segment lost 4 bases, leaving 6 bases of the junction unmatched. The CDR3 has 15 amino acids. The germline V gene has CDR1 SGHRS and CDR2 YFSETQ.